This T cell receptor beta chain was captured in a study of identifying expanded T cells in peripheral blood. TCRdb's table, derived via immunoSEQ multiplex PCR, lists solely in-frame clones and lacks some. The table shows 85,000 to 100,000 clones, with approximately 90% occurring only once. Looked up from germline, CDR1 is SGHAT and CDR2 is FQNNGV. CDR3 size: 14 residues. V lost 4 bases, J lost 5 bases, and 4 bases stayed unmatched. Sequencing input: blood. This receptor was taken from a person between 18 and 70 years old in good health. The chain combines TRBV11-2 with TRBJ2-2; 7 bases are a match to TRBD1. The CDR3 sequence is CASSSGTATGELFF. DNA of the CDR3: TGTGCCAGCAGCTCAGGGACAGCTACCGGGGAGCTGTTTTTT. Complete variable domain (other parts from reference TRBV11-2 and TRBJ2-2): EAGVAQSPRYKIIEKRQSVAFWCNPISGHATLYWYQQILGQGPKLLIQFQNNGVVDDSQLPKDRFSAERLKGVDSTLKIQPAKLEDSAVYLCASSSGTATGELFFGEGSRLTVL.